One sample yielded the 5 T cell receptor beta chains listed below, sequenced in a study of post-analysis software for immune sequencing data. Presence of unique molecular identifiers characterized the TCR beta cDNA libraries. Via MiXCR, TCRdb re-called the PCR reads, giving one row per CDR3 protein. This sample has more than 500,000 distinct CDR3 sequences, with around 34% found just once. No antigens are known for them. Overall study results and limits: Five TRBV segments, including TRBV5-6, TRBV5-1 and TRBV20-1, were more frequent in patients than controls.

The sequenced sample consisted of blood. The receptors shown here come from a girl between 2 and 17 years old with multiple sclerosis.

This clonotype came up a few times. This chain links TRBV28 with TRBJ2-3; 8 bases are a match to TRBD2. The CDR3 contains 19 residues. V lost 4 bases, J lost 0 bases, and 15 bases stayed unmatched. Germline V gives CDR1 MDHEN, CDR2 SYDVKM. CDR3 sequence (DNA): TGTGCCAGCAGTTCCCCCCCGACCGGGACTAGTGCTAGCACAGATACGCAGTATTTT. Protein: CASSSPPTGTSASTDTQYF.

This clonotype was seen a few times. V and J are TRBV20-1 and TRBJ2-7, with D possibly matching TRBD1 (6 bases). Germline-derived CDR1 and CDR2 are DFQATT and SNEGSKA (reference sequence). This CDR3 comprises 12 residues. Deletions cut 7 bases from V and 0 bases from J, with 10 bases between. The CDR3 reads CSEQGSSYEQYF. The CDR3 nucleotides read TGCAGTGAACAGGGAAGCTCCTACGAGCAGTACTTC.

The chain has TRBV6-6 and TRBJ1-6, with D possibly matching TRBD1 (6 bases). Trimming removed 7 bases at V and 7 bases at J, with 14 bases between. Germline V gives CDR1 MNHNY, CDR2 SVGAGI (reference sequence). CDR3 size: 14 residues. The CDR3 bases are TGTGCCAGCATCTGGGACACTCAAAATTCACCCCTCCACTTT. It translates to CASIWDTQNSPLHF.

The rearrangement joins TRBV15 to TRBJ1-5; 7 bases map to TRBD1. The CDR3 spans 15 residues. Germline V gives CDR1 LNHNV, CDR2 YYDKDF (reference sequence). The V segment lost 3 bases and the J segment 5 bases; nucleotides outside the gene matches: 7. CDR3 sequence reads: CATSRDRYSDQPQHF. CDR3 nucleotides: TGTGCCACCAGCAGGGACAGGTACTCGGATCAGCCCCAGCATTTT.

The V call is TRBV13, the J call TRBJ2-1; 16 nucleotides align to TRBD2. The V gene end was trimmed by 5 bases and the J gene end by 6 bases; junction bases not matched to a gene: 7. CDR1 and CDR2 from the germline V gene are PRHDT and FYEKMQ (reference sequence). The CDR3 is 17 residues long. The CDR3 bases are TGTGCCAGCAGCCTTGGGACTAGCGGGGGGGTCGGCAATGAGCAGTTCTTC. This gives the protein CASSLGTSGGVGNEQFF. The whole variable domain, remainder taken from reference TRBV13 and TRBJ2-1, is AAGVIQSPRHLIKEKRETATLKCYPIPRHDTVYWYQQGPGQDPQFLISFYEKMQSDKGSIPDRFSAQQFSDYHSELNMSSLELGDSALYFCASSLGTSGGVGNEQFFGPGTRLTVL.